A selection of T cell receptor beta chains follows, all from one sample in a study of blood T cell repertoires in COVID-19. Measured with immunoSEQ multiplex PCR; TCRdb has only the in-frame clones, and not every one. The data show over 200,000 clones, with 70% to 75% seen just once and about 3% held by the top ten. Material for sequencing was peripheral blood. These receptor sequences come from a woman over 75 with acute or convalescent COVID-19. Each CDR3 is given with its conserved first and last residue. Fields, in order: J gene, clone size, V gene, D gene, CDR3 protein, CDR3 DNA. A D gene is named only where the DNA matches it firmly. Rows give clone size only sometimes, using once, few, many, or a class for an expanded clone.

TRBJ2-2 | . | TRBV2 | TRBD1 | CASSGTASSTGELFF | TGTGCCAGTTCAGGGACAGCTAGTTCCACCGGGGAGCTGTTTTTT
TRBJ1-2 | . | TRBV29-1 | . | CSVEVAGIGYGYTF | TGCAGCGTTGAAGTGGCAGGGATAGGTTATGGCTACACCTTC
TRBJ2-3 | . | TRBV19 | . | CASSTQSDTQYF | TGTGCCAGTAGTACGCAGTCAGATACGCAGTATTTT
TRBJ2-5 | . | TRBV9 | . | CASSVAVQETQYF | TGTGCCAGCAGCGTAGCCGTCCAAGAGACCCAGTACTTC
TRBJ1-2 | . | TRBV6-5 | . | CAVTSWASDGYTF | TGTGCCGTGACCTCCTGGGCCTCCGATGGCTACACCTTC
TRBJ2-1 | . | TRBV5-5 | TRBD1 | CASSLQTGSRYNEQFF | TGTGCCAGCAGCTTACAGACAGGGTCCAGGTACAATGAGCAGTTCTTC
TRBJ2-3 | . | TRBV29-1 | TRBD2 | CSARTSGADTQYF | TGCAGCGCGCGGACTAGCGGGGCAGATACGCAGTATTTT
TRBJ1-3 | . | TRBV30 | . | CAWSLGSGLAGNTIYF | TGTGCCTGGAGTCTTGGGAGCGGGCTGGCTGGAAACACCATATATTTT
TRBJ1-2 | . | TRBV9 | . | CASSVGRQGNYGYTF | TGTGCCAGCAGCGTTGGAAGGCAGGGTAACTATGGCTACACCTTC
TRBJ2-1 | medium-sized | TRBV6-1 | TRBD2 | CASSGRTSRAYNEQFF | TGTGCCAGCAGTGGACGGACTAGCCGGGCCTACAATGAGCAGTTCTTC
TRBJ1-1 | . | TRBV18 | . | CASSPFSGRAFF | TGTGCCAGCTCACCATTTTCAGGGCGAGCTTTCTTT
TRBJ1-6 | . | TRBV30 | TRBD1 | CAFSVGQEYSPLHF | TGTGCCTTCTCAGTAGGACAGGAATATTCACCCCTCCACTTT
TRBJ1-1 | . | TRBV30 | TRBD1 | CAWKQGSGGTEAFF | TGTGCCTGGAAACAGGGGAGCGGAGGCACTGAAGCTTTCTTT
TRBJ1-3 | few | TRBV6-6 | TRBD1 | CASRAQGMGNTIYF | TGTGCCAGCAGAGCACAGGGGATGGGAAACACCATATATTTT
TRBJ2-2 | . | TRBV3-1/TRBV3-2 | TRBD2 | CASSQSGGGTGELFF | TGTGCCAGCAGCCAAAGCGGGGGTGGCACCGGGGAGCTGTTTTTT
TRBJ1-5 | . | TRBV5-1 | . | CASSLEGVGNQPQHF | TGCGCCAGCAGCTTGGAAGGGGTCGGCAATCAGCCCCAGCATTTT
TRBJ1-6 | . | TRBV18 | TRBD1 | CASSTDRGLNSPLHF | TGTGCCAGCTCTACGGACAGGGGGTTGAATTCACCCCTCCACTTT
TRBJ1-1 | . | TRBV2 | . | CASRDTANTEAFF | TGTGCCAGCAGGGACACGGCCAACACTGAAGCTTTCTTT
TRBJ1-5 | . | TRBV3-1/TRBV3-2 | . | CASSQGLRDQPQHF | TGTGCCAGCAGCCAAGGCCTGAGAGATCAGCCCCAGCATTTT
TRBJ2-2 | once | TRBV4-1 | . | CASSQPSLSGELFF | TGCGCCAGCAGCCAACCTTCCCTCTCCGGGGAGCTGTTTTTT
TRBJ2-1 | few | TRBV9 | . | CASSVRGMDEQFF | TGTGCCAGCAGCGTTAGGGGAATGGATGAGCAGTTCTTC
TRBJ2-5 | . | TRBV18 | TRBD1 | CASSPDRVGETQYF | TGTGCCAGCTCACCAGACAGGGTGGGAGAGACCCAGTACTTC
TRBJ2-7 | . | TRBV29-1 | TRBD1 | CSVGKGQAYEQYF | TGCAGCGTTGGAAAGGGACAGGCGTACGAGCAGTACTTC
TRBJ2-5 | . | TRBV19 | . | CASSIVNRLGETQYF | TGTGCCAGTAGTATTGTGAACAGGTTGGGAGAGACCCAGTACTTC
TRBJ2-7 | . | TRBV12-3/TRBV12-4 | . | CASRSTGSYEQYF | TGTGCCAGCAGGTCGACAGGTTCCTACGAGCAGTACTTC
TRBJ2-3 | . | TRBV3-1/TRBV3-2 | . | CASSQVYTDTQYF | TGTGCCAGCTCCCAGGTGTATACAGATACGCAGTATTTT
TRBJ1-1 | once | TRBV12-3/TRBV12-4 | . | CASSLDRDTEAFF | TGTGCCAGCAGTTTAGACAGAGACACTGAAGCTTTCTTT
TRBJ2-1 | . | TRBV27 | TRBD2 | CASRSGTSGHIEQFF | TGTGCCAGCAGGTCCGGGACTAGCGGCCATATAGAGCAGTTCTTC
TRBJ2-5 | . | TRBV7-8 | TRBD2 | CASSWGGGQETQYF | TGTGCCAGCAGCTGGGGCGGGGGGCAGGAGACCCAGTACTTC
TRBJ2-5 | once | TRBV5-5 | TRBD2 | CASSSGTTKETQYF | TGTGCCAGCAGCTCCGGGACTACAAAAGAGACCCAGTACTTC
TRBJ1-5 | . | TRBV19 | . | CASSQGYQPQHF | TGTGCCAGTAGTCAGGGCTATCAGCCCCAGCATTTT
TRBJ2-2 | . | TRBV24-1 | . | CATSAGAQNTGELFF | TGTGCCACCAGTGCAGGGGCCCAGAACACCGGGGAGCTGTTTTTT
TRBJ2-5 | . | TRBV7-2 | . | CASRNGVQETQYF | TGTGCCAGCAGAAACGGAGTTCAAGAGACCCAGTACTTC
TRBJ2-1 | . | TRBV4-2 | . | CASSQRGGVEQFF | TGTGCCAGCAGCCAGAGGGGGGGGGTTGAGCAGTTCTTC
TRBJ2-5 | many | TRBV7-2 | . | CASSSHRDPRGETQYF | TGTGCCAGCAGCTCCCACAGGGACCCCAGGGGAGAGACCCAGTACTTC
TRBJ2-3 | . | TRBV7-9 | . | CASSLGRAGTDTQYF | TGTGCCAGCAGCTTAGGACGAGCGGGCACAGATACGCAGTATTTT
TRBJ2-3 | . | TRBV3-1/TRBV3-2 | TRBD2 | CASSQRAGGSAADTQYF | TGTGCCAGCAGCCAGCGAGCGGGAGGGTCGGCCGCAGATACGCAGTATTTT
TRBJ2-1 | . | TRBV11-2 | . | CASSPQGQYYNEQFF | TGTGCCAGCAGCCCGCAAGGACAGTATTACAATGAGCAGTTCTTC
TRBJ1-2 | . | TRBV21-1 | . | CAYKLQGVKLFIRYGYTF | TGTGCCTATAAACTACAGGGGGTTAAACTTTTTATTCGTTATGGCTACACCTTC
TRBJ1-1 | . | TRBV30 | . | CAWERHLNTEAFF | TGTGCCTGGGAGAGACATTTGAACACTGAAGCTTTCTTT
TRBJ1-1 | . | TRBV6-2/TRBV6-3 | . | CASSYKGVRQFVGNTEAFF | TGTGCCAGCAGTTACAAAGGTGTCCGACAATTCGTGGGGAACACTGAAGCTTTCTTT
TRBJ2-1 | . | TRBV9 | . | CASSVQAGPAYGNEQFF | TGTGCCAGCAGCGTTCAGGCAGGGCCGGCCTACGGGAATGAGCAGTTCTTC
TRBJ2-3 | few | TRBV29-1 | . | CSVEERTRDPDTQYF | TGCAGCGTTGAAGAGAGAACCAGGGATCCAGATACGCAGTATTTT
TRBJ2-1 | . | TRBV7-3 | TRBD1 | CASSSGRGNEQFF | TGTGCCAGCAGCTCCGGCAGGGGGAATGAGCAGTTCTTC
TRBJ1-3 | . | TRBV4-1 | . | CASSQELGQPFSGNTIYF | TGCGCCAGCAGCCAAGAACTAGGGCAGCCCTTCTCTGGAAACACCATATATTTT
TRBJ1-4 | . | TRBV18 | . | CASSPQGLPNEKLFF | TGTGCCAGCTCACCACAGGGGCTTCCTAATGAAAAACTGTTTTTT
TRBJ2-2 | . | TRBV9 | . | CASRPGANTGELFF | TGTGCCAGCAGACCGGGAGCGAACACCGGGGAGCTGTTTTTT
TRBJ2-7 | few | TRBV19 | TRBD2 | CASSISGTSSSYEQYF | TGTGCCAGTAGTATTTCGGGGACTAGCAGCTCCTACGAGCAGTACTTC
TRBJ1-6 | once | TRBV4-2 | TRBD1 | CASSQEASGTGFSYNSPLHF | TGTGCCAGCAGCCAAGAGGCTTCCGGGACAGGTTTTTCCTATAATTCACCCCTCCACTTT
TRBJ2-2 | . | TRBV6-6 | TRBD2 | CASSRLAGGPNTGELFF | TGTGCCAGCAGCCGACTAGCGGGAGGGCCGAACACCGGGGAGCTGTTTTTT